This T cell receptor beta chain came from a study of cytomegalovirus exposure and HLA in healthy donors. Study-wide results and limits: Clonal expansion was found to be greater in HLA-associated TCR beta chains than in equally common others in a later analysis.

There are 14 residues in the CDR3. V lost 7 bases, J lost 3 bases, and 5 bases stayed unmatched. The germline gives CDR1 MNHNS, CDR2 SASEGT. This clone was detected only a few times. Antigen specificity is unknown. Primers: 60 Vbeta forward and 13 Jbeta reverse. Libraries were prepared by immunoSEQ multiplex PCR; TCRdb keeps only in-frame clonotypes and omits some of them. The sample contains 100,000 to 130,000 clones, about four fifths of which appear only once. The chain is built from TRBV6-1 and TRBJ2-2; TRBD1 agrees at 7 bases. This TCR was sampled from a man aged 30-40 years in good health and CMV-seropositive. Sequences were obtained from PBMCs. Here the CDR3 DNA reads TGTGCCAGCAACGCAGGGGGTCACACCGGGGAGCTGTTTTTT. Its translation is CASNAGGHTGELFF.